These 21 T cell receptor beta chains share one sample of origin, sequenced in a study of cytomegalovirus exposure and HLA in healthy donors. PCR employed 60 Vbeta and 13 Jbeta primers. Sequenced by immunoSEQ multiplex PCR; TCRdb stores in-frame clones only, minus some. This table holds approximately 150,000 clones, 60% to 85% found once. Sequencing was carried out using PBMCs. These receptors all stem from a man between 25 and 39 years old in good health and CMV-seropositive.

The V call is TRBV4-1, the J call TRBJ1-1, with 7 bases matching TRBD1. The V gene's germline CDR1 is MGHRA and CDR2 YSYEKL. The J segment lost 3 bases and the V segment lost 1 base, leaving 8 bases of the junction unmatched. The length of the CDR3 is 16 residues. The CDR3 region is CASSQVSETGYTEAFF. The CDR3 region has the DNA TGCGCCAGCAGCCAAGTCTCCGAGACAGGGTACACTGAAGCTTTCTTT.

The chain is built from TRBV2 and TRBJ1-6; TRBD1 aligns across 9 bases. J was trimmed by 9 bases and V by 7 bases; bases with no gene match: 4. The germline CDR1 and CDR2 sequences are SNHLY and FYNNEI. This CDR3 contains 13 residues. CDR3 in amino acids: CASTETGGSPLHF. CDR3 in DNA: TGTGCCAGCACCGAGACAGGGGGTTCACCCCTCCACTTT.

The V and J genes are TRBV11-2 and TRBJ2-7, with 7 bases matching TRBD1. Germline V CDR1 and CDR2: SGHAT, FQNNGV. The CDR3 has 13 amino acids. Trimming removed 1 base from V and 7 bases from J; junction bases left unmatched: 4. The DNA of the CDR3 is TGTGCCAGCAGCTTAGCGGACAGGCGGGAGCAGTACTTC. Its protein is CASSLADRREQYF. The whole variable domain, filled in from reference TRBV11-2 and TRBJ2-7, reads EAGVAQSPRYKIIEKRQSVAFWCNPISGHATLYWYQQILGQGPKLLIQFQNNGVVDDSQLPKDRFSAERLKGVDSTLKIQPAKLEDSAVYLCASSLADRREQYFGPGTRLTVT.

CDR3 DNA sequence: TGTGCCAGCAGCGTAGAAGGACAGGGATTGTATGGCTACACCTTC. It codes for CASSVEGQGLYGYTF. The J gene is TRBJ1-2, the V gene TRBV9; 8 bases fit TRBD1. The junction had 6 bases not matched to a gene; V was cut back by 0 bases and J by 5 bases. The CDR3 is 15 residues long. CDR1 and CDR2 (germline): SGDLS, YYNGEE.

Concerning this clone: The junction departs from germline at one end; a sequencing error may be responsible. The chain combines TRBV7-3 with TRBJ2-3, with 7 bases lining up with TRBD1. Germline CDR1 reads SGHTA; CDR2 reads FQGTGA. The CDR3 totals 15 residues. The CDR3 loop is CASSLTTGVGDTQYF. The CDR3 coding sequence is TGTGCCAGCAGCCTAACAACAGGGGTAGGGGATACGCAGTATTTT.

This clone was detected a few times. The V and J genes are TRBV5-4 and TRBJ2-5; D is possibly TRBD1 (5 bases). The V end lost 1 base, the J end lost 2 bases, and 12 bases lay between the germline ends. CDR1 SGHNT and CDR2 YYREEE come from the germline V gene (reference sequence). The CDR3 is 15 residues long. CDR3 DNA: TGTGCCAGCAGCTTGCCCCAGGGTACTCAAGAGACCCAGTACTTC. This encodes CASSLPQGTQETQYF.

This chain links TRBV4-3 with TRBJ2-7, with 7 positions matching TRBD1. This CDR3 contains 12 residues. Germline assignment: CDR1 LGHNA and CDR2 YSLEER. J lost 2 bases, V lost 7 bases, and 2 bases had no gene match. This chain's CDR3 is CASKQGAYEQYF. CDR3 nucleotides: TGCGCCAGCAAGCAGGGGGCCTACGAGCAGTACTTC.

The chain recombines TRBV11-1 with TRBJ2-7; a weak D match, TRBD1 (5 bases). From germline, CDR1 is SGHAT and CDR2 FQDESV (reference sequence). The CDR3 runs 13 residues. Trimming removed 5 bases from V and 9 bases from J, with 17 bases in between. The CDR3 bases are TGTGCCAGCAGCCCCCAGGGATCCCTAGGGCAGTACTTC. Its translation: CASSPQGSLGQYF.

The J gene is TRBJ2-2, the V gene TRBV29-1; possible D gene TRBD1, 5 bases. Germline V gene lookup returns CDR1 SQVTM and CDR2 ANQGSEA. The CDR3 sequence is 14 residues long. V lost 1 base and J lost 5, with 11 bases in between. CDR3 amino acids: CSVEGGQWTGELFF. CDR3 sequence (DNA): TGCAGCGTTGAAGGGGGCCAGTGGACCGGGGAGCTGTTTTTT.

The V and J genes are TRBV6-5 and TRBJ2-4, with 11 nucleotides matching TRBD1. Trimming cost V 4 bases and J 3 bases; bases outside gene matches: 2. Looked up from germline, CDR1 is MNHEY and CDR2 is SVGAGI. This CDR3 has 15 amino acids. As DNA, the CDR3 is TGTGCCAGCAGTTCCGGGACAGGGGGCAAAAACATTCAGTACTTC. It specifies CASSSGTGGKNIQYF.

J is TRBJ1-3 and V is TRBV7-6; 9 bases agree with TRBD1. CDR1 and CDR2 (germline): SGHVS, FNYEAQ. With 5 bases clipped from V and 8 bases from J, the junction kept 7 bases outside the gene matches. The CDR3 loop spans 14 amino acids. CDR3 sequence: CASSRGQGQDTIYF. DNA of the CDR3: TGTGCCAGCAGCCGTGGACAGGGGCAAGACACCATATATTTT. Full variable domain (missing parts from reference TRBV7-6 and TRBJ1-3): GAGVSQSPRYKVTKRGQDVALRCDPISGHVSLYWYRQALGQGPEFLTYFNYEAQQDKSGLPNDRFSAERPEGSISTLTIQRTEQRDSAMYRCASSRGQGQDTIYFGEGSWLTVV.

V is TRBV9 and J is TRBJ1-1, with 9 bases that match TRBD1. Per the germline V gene, CDR1 is SGDLS and CDR2 is YYNGEE. J lost 1 base, V lost 4 bases, and 5 bases had no gene match. The length of the CDR3 is 15 residues. CDR3 in DNA: TGTGCCAGCAGCTTTCAGACAGGGGGGAACACTGAAGCTTTCTTT. The encoded protein is CASSFQTGGNTEAFF.

The rearrangement links TRBV9 to TRBJ2-7, with TRBD2 identical over 9 bases. This CDR3 region has 14 residues. CDR1 SGDLS and CDR2 YYNGEE come from the germline V gene. Losses at the gene ends were 2 bases for V and 6 bases for J; bases not matched to a gene: 6. Here the CDR3 DNA reads TGTGCCAGCAGCGTGTTAGCGGGGGAAGCCGAGCAGTACTTC. Translation gives CASSVLAGEAEQYF. Full variable domain (missing parts from reference TRBV9 and TRBJ2-7): DSGVTQTPKHLITATGQRVTLRCSPRSGDLSVYWYQQSLDQGLQFLIQYYNGEERAKGNILERFSAQQFPDLHSELNLSSLELGDSALYFCASSVLAGEAEQYFGPGTRLTVT.

V and J are TRBV10-1 and TRBJ2-3, with TRBD1 as a possible D gene (5 bases). Germline V gene lookup returns CDR1 WNHNN and CDR2 SYGVQD (reference sequence). CDR3 size: 13 residues. V gave up 5 bases and J gave up 1 base, with 7 bases separating them. The CDR3 DNA reads TGCGCCAGCAGTTCACAGGGCACAGATACGCAGTATTTT. Amino acids: CASSSQGTDTQYF.

The gene calls are TRBV4-1 and TRBJ1-4; D is ambiguous. Germline V lookup: CDR1 MGHRA, CDR2 YSYEKL. The CDR3 spans 15 residues. Trimming removed 0 bases at V and 4 bases at J, with 9 bases between. The CDR3 here is CASSQDPGLNEKLFF. CDR3 coding DNA: TGCGCCAGCAGCCAAGATCCAGGCCTTAATGAAAAACTGTTTTTT.

The genes are TRBV2 and TRBJ1-5; D gene unclear. The ends were cut back, 8 bases at V and 6 bases at J, with 14 bases in the middle. This CDR3 has 13 amino acids. Germline V gene data show CDR1 as SNHLY and CDR2 as FYNNEI. For the CDR3, the DNA is TGTGCCAGCGGGAGGGCCCTGGGTCAGCCCCAGCATTTT. Translated: CASGRALGQPQHF.

The V and J genes are TRBV6-1 and TRBJ2-7, with 7 bases lining up with TRBD1. V lost 3 bases, J lost 4 bases, and 9 bases stayed unmatched. The CDR3 is made up of 15 amino acids. The germline CDR1 and CDR2 sequences are MNHNS and SASEGT. CDR3 coding DNA: TGTGCCAGCAGTGAGATCAGGGGACAGCCATACGAGCAGTACTTC. Encoded protein: CASSEIRGQPYEQYF.

The chain combines TRBV29-1 with TRBJ2-7; D is possibly TRBD2 (5 bases). V was cut by 4 bases and J by 4 bases, with 8 bases left in between. The germline V gene encodes CDR1 SQVTM and CDR2 ANQGSEA. The CDR3 totals 11 residues. The CDR3 nucleotides are TGCAGCGTTGGTCGGGATTACGAGCAGTACTTC. This sequence encodes CSVGRDYEQYF.

V is TRBV4-3 and J is TRBJ2-1, with 10 bases fitting TRBD2. The CDR3 length is 15 residues. J lost 1 base, V lost 3 bases, and 0 bases had no gene match. Germline CDR1 LGHNA, CDR2 YSLEER. The CDR3, as DNA: TGCGCCAGCAGCCAGGGACTAGCGTCCTACAATGAGCAGTTCTTC. Translating it yields CASSQGLASYNEQFF.

This sequence joins TRBV29-1 and TRBJ2-5; D may be TRBD1 (5 bases). Trimming stripped 4 bases from V and 3 bases from J, with 15 bases between. The germline gives CDR1 SQVTM, CDR2 ANQGSEA. The CDR3 totals 14 residues. The CDR3 loop reads CSVGPFDSEETQYF. Written as DNA, the CDR3 is TGCAGCGTTGGTCCCTTTGACAGTGAAGAGACCCAGTACTTC.

This clone has just a few counts. The chain recombines TRBV27 with TRBJ2-7, with 7 bases that match TRBD1. The V and J ends lost 5 bases and 2 bases, in that order; junction bases with no gene match: 6. This CDR3 comprises 14 residues. Germline V gene data show CDR1 as MNHEY and CDR2 as SMNVEV (reference sequence). The CDR3 loop is CASSPGQIAYEQYF. In DNA, the CDR3 is TGTGCCAGCAGTCCGGGACAGATTGCCTACGAGCAGTACTTC.